The sequence of this TCR beta chain was determined in a study of T cells in Graves' hyperthyroidism and ophthalmopathy. Amplified TCR beta CDR3 regions derived from RNA transcripts. First-round RT-PCR targeting the TCR CDR3 was performed with the HTBI primer set. TCRdb analysed the multiplex PCR reads with MiXCR anew, one entry per CDR3 protein. The table shows approximately 600,000 distinct CDR3 sequences, with 14% occurring only once. Germline lookup yields CDR1 LNHDA and CDR2 SQIVND (reference sequence). The CDR3 is 12 residues long. Trimming stripped 1 base from V and 5 bases from J, with 3 bases between. This clonotype was found a few times.

The chain employs TRBV19 and TRBJ2-1; D unresolved. This sequence originates from a woman aged 30 to 39 with Graves' hyperthyroidism that later progressed to Graves' ophthalmopathy. The sequenced sample was blood. The CDR3 bases are TGTGCCAGTAGTATAGTGGACAATGAGCAGTTCTTC. It encodes CASSIVDNEQFF.